This T cell receptor beta chain was identified in a study of blood T cell repertoires in COVID-19. Study as a whole: The United States, Italy and Spain supplied acute and convalescent COVID-19 samples. The analysed material was cDNA or gDNA that came from T cells, B-cell-depleted T cells, or PBMCs.

In the original workflow: The authors estimated nucleated cell counts from reference gene primer amplification. Data came from immunoSEQ multiplex PCR; TCRdb stores just in-frame clones and leaves some out. V and J calls and clone size are as listed in that table; D and trimming were resolved from the DNA. This sample has more than 45,000 clones; approximately 89% occur once, and the top ten carry roughly 15%. Germline V gene sequence: CDR1 ENHRY, CDR2 SYGVKD. V shed 8 bases and J shed 5 bases, with 15 bases lying between them. The CDR3 runs 14 residues. The rearrangement links TRBV10-3 to TRBJ2-2, with TRBD2 as a possible D gene (7 bases). Specimen: peripheral blood. This sequence originates from a human donor in a cohort sampled during active COVID-19. The CDR3 nucleotides read TGTGCCATCGGGGACAAAGCGGGAACCGGGGAGCTGTTTTTT. Protein product: CAIGDKAGTGELFF.